This passage covers 17 T cell receptor beta chains from one sample sequenced in a study of blood T cell repertoires in COVID-19. Generated by immunoSEQ multiplex PCR, the TCRdb table keeps only in-frame clones and is missing some. The sample includes around 200,000 clones, about nine tenths of them seen just once. The source material was peripheral blood. These receptors were collected from a man aged 80 or over with acute or convalescent COVID-19.

This clone was counted a single time. As DNA, the CDR3 is TGTGCCAGCAGTCATCCGGGACTAGACGGATACGAGCAGTACTTC. Its translation is CASSHPGLDGYEQYF. The rearrangement joins TRBV5-5 to TRBJ2-7; 8 bases are shared with TRBD2. Trimming cost V 5 bases and J 4 bases; bases outside gene matches: 11. The germline V gene encodes CDR1 SGHKS and CDR2 YYEKEE (reference sequence). The CDR3 extends over 15 amino acids.

This rearrangement joins TRBV24-1 to TRBJ2-2; TRBD2 might be the D (5 bases). This CDR3 is built from 15 residues. Between the trimmed V and J ends, which lost 3 bases and 2 bases, there was a span of 9 bases. CDR1 is KGHDR, CDR2 SFDVKD, per germline. The CDR3 sequence: CATSDAGPNTGELFF. Written as DNA, the CDR3 is TGTGCCACCAGTGATGCGGGCCCAAACACCGGGGAGCTGTTTTTT.

V usage is TRBV19 and J usage is TRBJ2-3, with 12 bases aligning to TRBD2. The junction had 3 bases not matched to a gene; V was cut back by 6 bases and J by 2 bases. Germline values: CDR1 LNHDA, CDR2 SQIVND (reference sequence). The CDR3 loop spans 15 amino acids. The CDR3 DNA reads TGTGCCAGTAGCCGACTAGCGGGGGCCACAGATACGCAGTATTTT. Its translation is CASSRLAGATDTQYF.

This chain links TRBV10-3 with TRBJ1-2; D remains unclear. CDR3 length: 13 residues. Germline V gene lookup returns CDR1 ENHRY and CDR2 SYGVKD. Between the trimmed V and J ends, which lost 2 bases and 3 bases, there was a span of 7 bases. CDR3 coding DNA: TGTGCCATCAGTGAGGCTGAGGACTATGGCTACACCTTC. Translation: CAISEAEDYGYTF.

The V and J genes are TRBV29-1 and TRBJ1-5, with D maybe TRBD1 (5 bases). Trimming cost V 3 bases and J 6 bases, with 12 bases left between them. CDR3 size: 13 residues. The germline V gene encodes CDR1 SQVTM and CDR2 ANQGSEA. CDR3 sequence: CSVDQGGGQPQHF. In DNA form, the CDR3 reads TGCAGCGTTGACCAGGGAGGAGGTCAGCCCCAGCATTTT.

The chain joins TRBV6-6 to TRBJ1-6; 8 bases map to TRBD1. This CDR3 is 13 amino acids long. CDR1 and CDR2 (germline): MNHNY, SVGAGI (reference sequence). The ends lost 6 bases at V and 9 bases at J; junction bases unmatched: 4. This CDR3 reads CASSTGGLSPLHF. CDR3 DNA sequence: TGTGCCAGCAGCACAGGGGGGCTTTCACCCCTCCACTTT.

This rearrangement joins TRBV6-5 to TRBJ1-5; TRBD1 might be the D (5 bases). Germline lookup yields CDR1 MNHEY and CDR2 SVGAGI. Trimming left V 6 bases short and J 4 bases short, with 13 bases between. The CDR3 spans 14 residues. The CDR3 sequence is CASRGDLPNQPQHF. The CDR3 nucleotides read TGTGCCAGCAGAGGGGACTTGCCAAATCAGCCCCAGCATTTT.

The chain recombines TRBV29-1 with TRBJ1-3; D unresolved. From germline, CDR1 is SQVTM and CDR2 ANQGSEA. V was pared by 3 bases and J by 2 bases, with 5 bases between. This CDR3 region has 12 residues. The CDR3 nucleotides read TGCAGCGTTGAGTCGGCTGGAAACACCATATATTTT. It translates to CSVESAGNTIYF.

The chain links TRBV3-1 (or the pseudogene TRBV3-2) to TRBJ1-4; 8 positions match TRBD1. The germline gives CDR1 LGHDT, CDR2 YNNKEL (reference sequence). The CDR3 covers 16 residues. Trimming took 2 bases from V and 3 from J; bases not matched to a gene: 5. Written as DNA, the CDR3 is TGTGCCAGCAGCCAACAGGGGGCGGGCGCTAATGAAAAACTGTTTTTT. It encodes CASSQQGAGANEKLFF.

The rearrangement uses TRBV6-4 and TRBJ1-2; D call uncertain. Trimming cost V 2 bases and J 5 bases, with 12 bases left between them. The CDR3 extends over 14 amino acids. Germline CDR1 is MRHNA and CDR2 is SNTAGT. The DNA for the CDR3 is TGTGCCAGCAGTGACCCCGTCCTCTTGTATGGCTACACCTTC. It codes for CASSDPVLLYGYTF.

This chain links TRBV6-5 with TRBJ2-3, with TRBD2 matching over 10 bases. Germline CDR1 and CDR2: MNHEY and SVGAGI. Trimming took 2 bases from V and 2 from J; bases not matched to a gene: 1. CDR3 size: 15 residues. The CDR3 spells CASSYSGRATDTQYF. DNA of the CDR3: TGTGCCAGCAGTTACAGCGGGAGGGCCACAGATACGCAGTATTTT.

This clone appeared a few times. This chain links TRBV7-2 with TRBJ1-5; 11 positions match TRBD1. The trim removed 4 bases at V and 1 base at J, leaving 6 bases unmatched. This CDR3 is built from 17 residues. Germline V CDR1 and CDR2: SGHTA, FQGNSA. This CDR3 reads CASSSGQGAASNQPQHF. CDR3 sequence (DNA): TGTGCCAGCAGCTCTGGACAGGGGGCGGCAAGCAATCAGCCCCAGCATTTT.

The count of this clone is one. The V gene is TRBV7-2, the J gene TRBJ2-1; D is uncertain. Germline values: CDR1 SGHTA, CDR2 FQGNSA. Trimming stripped 2 bases from V and 3 bases from J, with 14 bases between. There are 16 residues in the CDR3. CDR3 nucleotides: TGTGCCAGCAGCTTATCTTTCCGGGTTGACTACAATGAGCAGTTCTTC. Translated, it gives CASSLSFRVDYNEQFF.

This clone has only one observation. The chain is built from TRBV2 and TRBJ1-6; D not certain. CDR3 length equals 14 residues. Germline assignment: CDR1 SNHLY and CDR2 FYNNEI. V lost 7 bases to trimming and J lost 6 bases, with 13 bases between them. This CDR3 reads CASMVTAVNSPLHF. In DNA form, the CDR3 reads TGTGCCAGCATGGTAACCGCGGTTAATTCACCCCTCCACTTT.

This chain joins TRBV7-9 and TRBJ2-1; TRBD2 agrees at 10 bases. From germline, CDR1 is SEHNR and CDR2 FQNEAQ (reference sequence). Trimming removed 1 base from V and 7 bases from J; junction bases left unmatched: 4. The length of the CDR3 is 15 residues. The CDR3 protein is CASSLEPSGGNEQFF. CDR3 nucleotides: TGTGCCAGCAGCTTAGAGCCTAGCGGGGGTAATGAGCAGTTCTTC.

The chain has TRBV10-3 and TRBJ2-1, with 11 bases aligning to TRBD2. The CDR3 covers 14 residues. J lost 8 bases, V lost 9 bases, and 9 bases had no gene match. CDR1 and CDR2 (germline): ENHRY, SYGVKD. The CDR3 sequence: CAIGASGRQDEQFF. The CDR3 coding sequence is TGTGCCATAGGCGCTAGCGGGAGGCAGGATGAGCAGTTCTTC.

This clone appeared once. DNA of the CDR3: TGTGCCAGCAGCCAGGGACTAGCGGGAGCGCAGTTCTTC. It encodes CASSQGLAGAQFF. The V call is TRBV7-8, the J call TRBJ2-1, with 14 bases fitting TRBD2. The CDR3 totals 13 residues. V lost 5 bases, J lost 12 bases, and 3 bases stayed unmatched. The germline V gene encodes CDR1 SGHVS and CDR2 FQNEAQ. Filled out from reference TRBV7-8 and TRBJ2-1, the complete variable domain reads GAGVSQSPRYKVAKRGQDVALRCDPISGHVSLFWYQQALGQGPEFLTYFQNEAQLDKSGLPSDRFFAERPEGSVSTLKIQRTQQEDSAVYLCASSQGLAGAQFFGPGTRLTVL.